The text below deals with one T cell receptor (beta chain). CDR1 DFQATT and CDR2 SNEGSKA come from the germline V gene (reference sequence). CDR3 length: 16 residues. Trimming at V came to 7 bases and at J to 3 bases, leaving 17 bases not matched to a gene. This specimen belongs to a study of blood T cells in healthy people across ages. The authors ran a second PCR of about 6 to 11 cycles using a sample-barcoded 5' primer and a J-beta primer mix. A tag from a template-switch adaptor with 12 random nucleotides marked each cDNA molecule. MiXCR, run by TCRdb on the 5' RACE reads, gives a single entry per CDR3 protein. The data contain 720,000 or so distinct CDR3 sequences, over 40% of them singletons.

Sequencing was performed on blood. V gene TRBV20-1 combines with J gene TRBJ1-1; 7 bases are shared with TRBD1. This TCR derives from a man older than 75 in good health. CDR3 in amino acids: CSGTRSGGPVYTEAFF. CDR3 DNA: TGCAGTGGGACGAGATCAGGGGGGCCGGTGTACACTGAAGCTTTCTTT.